The source of this TCR beta chain is a study of blood T cell repertoires in COVID-19. This clone was picked up a small number of times. Measured with immunoSEQ multiplex PCR; TCRdb has only the in-frame clones, and not every one. Among 220,000 or so clones listed, about 82% were seen once. Sequencing was performed on PBMCs or T cells enriched from blood (not recorded which). The sequence was obtained from a woman aged 45 to 65 who had recovered from COVID-19.

CDR3 in DNA: TGTGCCAGCAGTTTGCACCGGGACAGGGTCAATCAGCCCCAGCATTTT. Its translation: CASSLHRDRVNQPQHF. The chain joins TRBV28 to TRBJ1-5; 9 bases map to TRBD1. Per the germline V gene, CDR1 is MDHEN and CDR2 is SYDVKM. The CDR3 length is 16 residues. The V segment lost 3 bases and the J segment 3 bases; nucleotides outside the gene matches: 6.